The 26 T cell receptor beta chains given below trace back to one sample, sequenced in a study of blood T cells in healthy people across ages. For the second PCR, which ran for roughly 7 to 11 cycles, a sample-barcoded 5' primer and a J-beta primer mix were used. One entry per CDR3 protein results from TCRdb running MiXCR on the 5' RACE reads. The sample holds about 1.5 million distinct CDR3 sequences; roughly 43% are singletons and the top ten take around 4%. Sequenced sample: blood. All receptors derive from a woman aged 18-30 years in good health.

The rearrangement links TRBV3-1 to TRBJ2-3; 8 bases match TRBD2. The CDR3 contains 16 residues. J was trimmed by 6 bases and V by 1 base; bases with no gene match: 9. Germline V gene lookup returns CDR1 LGHDT and CDR2 YNNKEL (reference sequence). CDR3 DNA sequence: TGTGCCAGCAGCCAAGTGGCGGGGGGCCGTTGGGATACGCAGTATTTT. Residues: CASSQVAGGRWDTQYF.

This chain uses TRBV7-9 with TRBJ2-4; 10 nucleotides align to TRBD1. TRBJ2-7 matches the DNA end more closely, so the J call is doubtful. The length of the CDR3 is 15 residues. In germline, CDR1 is SEHNR, CDR2 FQNEAQ (reference sequence). The CDR3 sequence is CASSLTGTGEGEQYF. In DNA, the CDR3 is TGTGCCAGCAGCTTAACCGGGACAGGGGAGGGCGAGCAGTACTTC.

This clonotype occurred a few times. The chain carries TRBV9 and TRBJ2-1, with a tentative D call TRBD1 (6 bases). Germline V gene sequence: CDR1 SGDLS, CDR2 YYNGEE. This CDR3 has 12 amino acids. V shed 3 bases and J shed 9 bases, with 10 bases lying between them. The CDR3: CASSAQGGEQFF. The DNA for the CDR3 is TGTGCCAGCAGCGCCCAAGGGGGTGAGCAGTTCTTC.

This clonotype was picked up a small number of times. V and J are TRBV7-2 and TRBJ2-1, with a tentative D call TRBD1 (7 bases). The CDR3 sequence is 14 residues long. Trimming removed 3 bases at V and 5 bases at J, with 11 bases between. Germline CDR1 reads SGHTA; CDR2 reads FQGNSA. CDR3: CASSFQGGDNEQFF. DNA for the CDR3: TGTGCCAGCAGCTTTCAGGGGGGAGACAATGAGCAGTTCTTC.

The V gene is TRBV7-2, the J gene TRBJ1-2; D remains ambiguous. Germline lookup yields CDR1 SGHTA and CDR2 FQGNSA. The CDR3 is 16 residues long. V gave up 5 bases and J gave up 8 bases, with 24 bases separating them. CDR3 bases: TGTGCCAGCAGCAGGACGGGTGGGGAACTTCAATACGGCTACACCTTC. Its translation is CASSRTGGELQYGYTF.

Only one count was recorded for this clonotype. A much larger clone sits a single nucleotide away, making a read error possible. The chain employs TRBV7-2 and TRBJ2-1; 7 nucleotides line up with TRBD2. V was clipped by 5 bases and J by 10 bases; unmatched bases: 17. CDR1 is SGHTA and CDR2 is FQGNSA in the germline V gene. CDR3 length: 16 amino acids. The CDR3 sequence is CASSVFGGSRPSEQFF. Written as DNA, the CDR3 is TGTGCCAGCAGCGTTTTTGGCGGGAGTCGTCCCTCCGAGCAGTTCTTC.

The chain employs TRBV10-3 and TRBJ2-5; D uncertain. The DNA end is a closer match to TRBJ2-7, so the J assignment may be wrong. The germline gives CDR1 ENHRY, CDR2 SYGVKD. There are 15 residues in the CDR3. The CDR3 sequence is CAISDPGSSSYEQYF. The CDR3 nucleotides read TGTGCCATCAGTGACCCCGGTAGCTCTTCCTACGAGCAGTACTTC.

In the case of this clonotype: One end of the junction fails to match germline, which may point to a read error. V and J are TRBV7-2 and TRBJ2-3, with TRBD2 matching 9 bases. The CDR3 has 15 amino acids. Germline V gene lookup returns CDR1 SGHTA and CDR2 FQGNSA. CDR3 region: CASILGGRGSDTQYF. For the CDR3, the DNA is TGCGCCAGCATTCTGGGCGGGAGGGGATCAGATACGCAGTATTTT.

The chain links TRBV5-1 to TRBJ2-5; 8 bases line up with TRBD2. Germline lookup yields CDR1 SGHRS and CDR2 YFSETQ. The CDR3 covers 15 residues. V lost 3 bases and J lost 0; bases outside the gene matches: 4. This CDR3 is CASSYGTRNQETQYF. CDR3 in DNA: TGCGCCAGCAGCTACGGGACTAGGAACCAAGAGACCCAGTACTTC.

The CDR3, as DNA: TGTGCCAGCGGCAACAGGGGCTTTAATCAGCCCCAGCATTTT. Its translation is CASGNRGFNQPQHF. This chain joins TRBV27 and TRBJ1-5; 7 bases match TRBD1. V shed 8 bases and J 4 bases; nucleotides not matched to a gene: 8. Germline V gene lookup returns CDR1 MNHEY and CDR2 SMNVEV (reference sequence). The CDR3 extends over 14 amino acids.

Points on this clonotype: The limits of the CDR3 on the DNA are not certain, so only TCRdb's listed CDR3 is given. This rearrangement joins TRBV21-1 to TRBJ2-7. TRBV21-1 counts as a pseudogene. A total of 15 residues make up the CDR3, ends included. The CDR3: CASSFRVGVGSEQYF.

The J gene is TRBJ1-6, the V gene TRBV12-3 or TRBV12-4, with 10 positions matching TRBD1. The V gene end was trimmed by 5 bases and the J gene end by 5 bases; junction bases not matched to a gene: 6. The length of the CDR3 is 16 residues. CDR3 amino acids: CASSPGQGTHNSPLHF. CDR3 DNA sequence: TGTGCCAGCAGTCCGGGACAGGGGACTCATAATTCACCCCTCCACTTT.

This clonotype was counted ten times or more. This chain's CDR3 is CASSIGTSGWNEQFF. The CDR3 coding sequence is TGTGCCAGCAGCATCGGGACTAGCGGGTGGAATGAGCAGTTCTTC. The chain joins TRBV7-3 to TRBJ2-1; 12 bases line up with TRBD2. Unmatched junction bases numbered 6, after V lost 5 bases and J lost 7 bases. The CDR3 runs 15 residues. Germline CDR1 is SGHTA and CDR2 is FQGTGA.

This sequence joins TRBV20-1 and TRBJ2-5, with 14 bases aligning to TRBD2. Germline assignment: CDR1 DFQATT and CDR2 SNEGSKA (reference sequence). V was pared by 4 bases and J by 11 bases, with 12 bases of the junction left unmatched. This CDR3 is 15 amino acids long. Here the CDR3 reads CSANRLAGGSDEQYF. CDR3 DNA: TGCAGTGCTAACCGACTAGCGGGAGGGTCGGATGAGCAGTACTTC.

The chain joins TRBV10-3 to TRBJ1-2; the D gene is possibly TRBD1 (6 bases). Per germline, CDR1 ENHRY and CDR2 SYGVKD. V was cut by 1 base and J by 3 bases, with 18 bases left in between. This CDR3 has 17 residues. The CDR3 sequence is CAISEWEGVPADYGYTF. The CDR3 coding sequence is TGTGCCATCAGTGAGTGGGAGGGGGTTCCTGCTGACTATGGCTACACCTTC.

The genes are TRBV6-5 and TRBJ1-6; D call uncertain. CDR3 size: 15 residues. The V end was cut by 0 bases, the J end by 7 bases, with 10 bases between. Germline assignment: CDR1 MNHEY and CDR2 SVGAGI. CDR3 sequence reads: CASSYSSQNNSPLHF. The CDR3 DNA reads TGTGCCAGCAGTTACTCGTCACAGAACAATTCACCCCTCCACTTT.

This chain uses TRBV12-3 or TRBV12-4 with TRBJ1-1, with D possibly matching TRBD1 (5 bases). The germline V and J ends were trimmed by 7 bases and 1 base, with 13 bases remaining between them. This CDR3 has 14 amino acids. CDR3 in amino acids: CASNGAWENTEAFF. CDR3 coding DNA: TGTGCCAGCAATGGGGCGTGGGAGAACACTGAAGCTTTCTTT.

The rearrangement uses TRBV7-2 and TRBJ2-1; perhaps TRBD2 as D (5 bases). Germline values: CDR1 SGHTA, CDR2 FQGNSA. Trimming shortened V by 6 bases and J by 7 bases, and 13 bases separated the two germline ends. The length of the CDR3 is 13 residues. The CDR3: CASRLLATNEQFF. The CDR3, as DNA: TGTGCCAGCAGGCTTCTAGCAACGAATGAGCAGTTCTTC.

This clonotype came up a few times. The J gene is TRBJ2-1, the V gene TRBV18, with 13 bases that match TRBD2. The germline V gene encodes CDR1 KGHSH and CDR2 LQKENI. The V gene end was trimmed by 5 bases and the J gene end by 2 bases; junction bases not matched to a gene: 6. The CDR3 consists of 17 residues. In DNA form, the CDR3 reads TGTGCCAGCTCAACCGGACTAGCGGGGGTGACCTACAATGAGCAGTTCTTC. This codes for CASSTGLAGVTYNEQFF.

This chain connects TRBV20-1 to TRBJ2-7; 9 bases align to TRBD1. Trimming at V came to 5 bases and at J to 3 bases, leaving 11 bases not matched to a gene. This CDR3 spans 15 amino acids. Germline V gene data show CDR1 as DFQATT and CDR2 as SNEGSKA (reference sequence). The CDR3: CSAGRTGVGVYEQYF. The CDR3, as DNA: TGCAGTGCTGGAAGGACAGGGGTCGGTGTCTACGAGCAGTACTTC.

This clonotype was observed a handful of times. The J gene is TRBJ2-1, the V gene TRBV9; unclear D gene. Between the trimmed V and J ends, which lost 0 bases and 8 bases, there was a span of 15 bases. Germline V lookup: CDR1 SGDLS, CDR2 YYNGEE. CDR3 size: 15 residues. CDR3 in amino acids: CASSVGALSKDEQFF. As DNA, the CDR3 is TGTGCCAGCAGCGTAGGTGCCCTATCAAAGGATGAGCAGTTCTTC.

The chain has TRBV2 and TRBJ2-5, with TRBD1 matching 9 bases. The germline gives CDR1 SNHLY, CDR2 FYNNEI. The junction had 12 bases not matched to a gene; V was cut back by 8 bases and J by 11 bases. CDR3 size: 13 residues. CDR3 nucleotide sequence: TGTGCCAGCGGTGGGACAGGGTCCCCCGCTCAGTACTTC. It is translated as CASGGTGSPAQYF.

DNA for the CDR3: TGTGCCAGCAGCCTCTTAGCGGAGACTGCAGATACGCAGTATTTT. This codes for CASSLLAETADTQYF. The genes are TRBV27 and TRBJ2-3, with D perhaps matching TRBD2 (6 bases). Germline values: CDR1 MNHEY, CDR2 SMNVEV (reference sequence). V was cut by 6 bases and J by 4 bases, with 17 bases left in between. The CDR3 length is 15 residues.

The gene calls are TRBV4-3 and TRBJ2-5; 7 bases fit TRBD1. The J call may be incorrect, as the DNA end agrees better with TRBJ2-7. CDR1 is LGHNA, CDR2 YSLEER, per germline. The CDR3 consists of 14 residues. This CDR3 is CASSRNDRVNEQYF. The CDR3 DNA follows: TGCGCCAGCAGCCGAAACGACAGGGTCAACGAGCAGTACTTC.

A few counts support this clonotype. The chain combines TRBV21-1 with TRBJ2-6; the D call of TRBD1 is as the table states it, not checked on the DNA. TRBV21-1 represents a pseudogene. This CDR3 has 15 amino acids. CDR3 in amino acids: CASTHTGSGANVLTF. CDR3 DNA sequence: TGTGCCAGCACCCATACAGGGAGTGGGGCCAACGTCCTGACTTTC.

The gene calls are TRBV9 and TRBJ2-3; 9 nucleotides match TRBD2. The V segment lost 3 bases and the J segment 3 bases; nucleotides outside the gene matches: 5. The CDR3 is 15 amino acids. Germline CDR1 is SGDLS and CDR2 is YYNGEE. Here the CDR3 DNA reads TGTGCCAGCAGCGAAGTAGCGGGGGTGACAGATACGCAGTATTTT. This codes for CASSEVAGVTDTQYF.